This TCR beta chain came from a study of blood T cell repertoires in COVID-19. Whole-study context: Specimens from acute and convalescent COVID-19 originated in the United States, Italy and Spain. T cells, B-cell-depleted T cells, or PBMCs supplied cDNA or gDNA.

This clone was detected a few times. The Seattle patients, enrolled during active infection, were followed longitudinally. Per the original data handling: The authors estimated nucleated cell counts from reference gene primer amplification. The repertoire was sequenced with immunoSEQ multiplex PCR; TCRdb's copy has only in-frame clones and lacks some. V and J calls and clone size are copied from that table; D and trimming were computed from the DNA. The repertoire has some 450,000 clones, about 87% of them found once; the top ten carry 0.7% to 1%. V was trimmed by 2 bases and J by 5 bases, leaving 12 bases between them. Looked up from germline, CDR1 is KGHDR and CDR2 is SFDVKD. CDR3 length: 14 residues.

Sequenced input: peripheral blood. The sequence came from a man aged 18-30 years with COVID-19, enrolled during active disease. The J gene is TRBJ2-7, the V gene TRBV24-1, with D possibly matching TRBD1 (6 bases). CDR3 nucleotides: TGTGCCACCAGTGATTGGGACAAACTAAACGAGCAGTACTTC. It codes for CATSDWDKLNEQYF.